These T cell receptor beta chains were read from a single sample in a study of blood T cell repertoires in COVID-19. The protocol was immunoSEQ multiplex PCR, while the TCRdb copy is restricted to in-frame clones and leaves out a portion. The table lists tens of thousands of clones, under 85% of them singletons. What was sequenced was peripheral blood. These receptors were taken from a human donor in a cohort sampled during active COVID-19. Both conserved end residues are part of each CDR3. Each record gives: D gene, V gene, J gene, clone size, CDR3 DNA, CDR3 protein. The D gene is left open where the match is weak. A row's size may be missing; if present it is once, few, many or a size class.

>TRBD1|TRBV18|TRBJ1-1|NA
TGTGCCAGCTCACCAGACAGGGCGGCCGCTTTCTTT
CASSPDRAAAFF
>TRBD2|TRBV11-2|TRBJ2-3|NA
TGTGCCAGCAGCTTCCATAGCGGGGGAAGCACAGATACGCAGTATTTT
CASSFHSGGSTDTQYF
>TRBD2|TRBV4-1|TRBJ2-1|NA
TGCGCCAGCAGCCAAGAATTCAGCGGGGGGGCCTCCCTCCCCAATGAGCAGTTCTTC
CASSQEFSGGASLPNEQFF
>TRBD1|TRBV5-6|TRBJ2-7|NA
TGTGCCAGCAGGCGTACAGGGACAGAGCACGAGCAGTACTTC
CASRRTGTEHEQYF
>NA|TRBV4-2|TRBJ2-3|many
TGTGCCAGCAGCCAAGTAGGGGAGGGGGGTCCGCTCCCAGATACGCAGTATTTT
CASSQVGEGGPLPDTQYF
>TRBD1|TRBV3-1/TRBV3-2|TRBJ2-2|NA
TGTGCCAGCAGCCTACGTTATCTTCAGGGGGACACCGGGGAGCTGTTTTTT
CASSLRYLQGDTGELFF
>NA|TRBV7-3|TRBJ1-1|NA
TGTGCCAGCAGCTTAGCGGGGAACACTGAAGCTTTCTTT
CASSLAGNTEAFF
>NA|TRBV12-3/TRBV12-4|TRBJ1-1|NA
TGTGCCAGCAGTTTTGCAGAGAACACTGAAGCTTTCTTT
CASSFAENTEAFF
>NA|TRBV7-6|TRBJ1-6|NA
TGTGCCAGCAGCTCATACTATTCACCCCTCCACTTT
CASSSYYSPLHF
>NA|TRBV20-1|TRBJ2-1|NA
TGCAGTGCCCCCTCTGATGAGCAGTTCTTC
CSAPSDEQFF
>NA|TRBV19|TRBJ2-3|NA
TGTGCCAGTAGTATGGGGGCGAGAACTAGCACAGATACGCAGTATTTT
CASSMGARTSTDTQYF
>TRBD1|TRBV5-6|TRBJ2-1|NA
TGTGCCAGCAGCTCCGGGACAGGTAGCTACAATGAGCAGTTCTTC
CASSSGTGSYNEQFF
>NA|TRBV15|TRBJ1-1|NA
TGTGCCACCAGCAGAAGAAGTCGGGGGGTGGGCACTGAAGCTTTCTTT
CATSRRSRGVGTEAFF
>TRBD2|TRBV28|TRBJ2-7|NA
TGTGCCAGCAGTCAAGCGGGGGCCGCTTACGAGCAGTACTTC
CASSQAGAAYEQYF
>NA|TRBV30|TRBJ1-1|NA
TGTGCCTGGAGTGTACAGGAGAACACTGAAGCTTTCTTT
CAWSVQENTEAFF
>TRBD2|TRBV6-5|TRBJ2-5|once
TGTGCCAGCAGTTATCGGGAGCGGGGGGGCCGTGAGACCCAGTACTTC
CASSYRERGGRETQYF
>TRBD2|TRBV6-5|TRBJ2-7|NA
TGTGCCAGCTGGCTAGCGGGGGGGCCGTACGAGCAGTACTTC
CASWLAGGPYEQYF
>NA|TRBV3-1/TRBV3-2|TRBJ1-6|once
TGTGCCAGCAGCCAAACCCCCGCTCAGCCCCTCCACTTT
CASSQTPAQPLHF
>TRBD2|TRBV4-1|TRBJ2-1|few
TGCGCCAGCAGCCAAGGATCAACGGGGGGGCCAGCCCGGAGGGAGCAGTTCTTC
CASSQGSTGGPARREQFF
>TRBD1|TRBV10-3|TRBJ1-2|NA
TGTGCCATCAGTGACTGGACAGGGGGCTATGGCTACACCTTC
CAISDWTGGYGYTF
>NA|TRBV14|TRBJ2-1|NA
TGTGCCAGCAGCCCGGCGGTTGAGCAGTTCTTC
CASSPAVEQFF
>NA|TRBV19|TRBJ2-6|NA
TGTGCCAGTAGTATCTTAGGGGTCGGCTCTGGGGCCAACGTCCTGACTTTC
CASSILGVGSGANVLTF